What follows are 19 T cell receptor beta chains derived from one specimen sequenced in a study of blood T cell repertoires in COVID-19. Using immunoSEQ multiplex PCR, the repertoire was profiled, and TCRdb retains in-frame clones only, with some absent. The sample lists 100,000 to 140,000 clones; about 90% were seen once. Sequencing was done on a sample of peripheral blood. The receptors stem from a man aged 35-49 years with active or convalescent COVID-19.

J is TRBJ2-5 and V is TRBV28, with unresolved D. Germline CDR1 and CDR2: MDHEN and SYDVKM. The ends were cut back, 6 bases at V and 5 bases at J, with 10 bases in the middle. The CDR3 is 12 amino acids. CDR3 protein: CASSTLIETQYF. The CDR3 coding sequence is TGTGCCAGCAGCACACTAATTGAGACCCAGTACTTC.

The chain recombines TRBV6-5 with TRBJ1-1; a weak D match, TRBD1 (6 bases). This CDR3 has 14 residues. V lost 6 bases and J lost 11, with 22 bases in between. Germline values: CDR1 MNHEY, CDR2 SVGAGI. CDR3 in DNA: TGTGCCAGCAGGCCTCTACAGGGAGCAGTCATGGCTTTCTTT. This codes for CASRPLQGAVMAFF.

V and J are TRBV18 and TRBJ2-7; tentatively, D is TRBD2 (6 bases). The CDR3 consists of 15 residues. The germline V gene has CDR1 KGHSH and CDR2 LQKENI. The V end was cut by 3 bases, the J end by 0 bases, with 12 bases between. CDR3 DNA sequence: TGTGCCAGCTCACCCGGGGGATGGGGCTCCTACGAGCAGTACTTC. Translation: CASSPGGWGSYEQYF.

The V and J genes are TRBV29-1 and TRBJ1-6, with TRBD1 matching over 9 bases. Germline assignment: CDR1 SQVTM and CDR2 ANQGSEA. V shed 5 bases and J 8 bases; nucleotides not matched to a gene: 7. The CDR3 length is 14 residues. CDR3 sequence (DNA): TGCAGCGTTTCCGGGACAGGGAGAGATTCACCCCTCCACTTT. Protein: CSVSGTGRDSPLHF. Full variable domain (remainder filled in from reference TRBV29-1 and TRBJ1-6): SAVISQKPSRDICQRGTSLTIQCQVDSQVTMMFWYRQQPGQSLTLIATANQGSEATYESGFVIDKFPISRPNLTFSTLTVSNMSPEDSSIYLCSVSGTGRDSPLHFGNGTRLTVT.

This clone occurred a few times. V and J are TRBV6-4 and TRBJ2-2; D may be TRBD1 (5 bases). CDR1 MRHNA and CDR2 SNTAGT come from the germline V gene. V gave up 7 bases and J gave up 4 bases, with 13 bases separating them. This CDR3 region has 14 residues. CDR3 amino acids: CASMPQGSTGELFF. Written as DNA, the CDR3 is TGTGCCAGCATGCCCCAGGGTTCCACCGGGGAGCTGTTTTTT.

The chain couples TRBV7-2 to TRBJ2-5, with TRBD1 identical over 9 bases. This CDR3 is built from 15 residues. Trimming cost V 3 bases and J 2 bases; bases outside gene matches: 4. Germline V CDR1 and CDR2: SGHTA, FQGNSA. The CDR3 sequence: CASSFADRGQETQYF. The CDR3 coding sequence is TGTGCCAGCAGCTTCGCGGACAGGGGTCAAGAGACCCAGTACTTC.

The chain links TRBV28 to TRBJ2-7; TRBD1 matches at 8 bases. Germline V gene data show CDR1 as MDHEN and CDR2 as SYDVKM. Trimming took 8 bases from V and 4 from J; bases not matched to a gene: 10. The CDR3 loop spans 14 amino acids. As DNA, the CDR3 is TGTGCCAGCCTACCGGGACAGGAATCATACGAGCAGTACTTC. This codes for CASLPGQESYEQYF.

The V call is TRBV11-2, the J call TRBJ1-1, with D possibly matching TRBD1 (6 bases). The CDR3 is made up of 14 amino acids. CDR1 and CDR2 (germline): SGHAT, FQNNGV. V was cut by 2 bases and J by 8 bases, with 15 bases left in between. CDR3 protein: CASSLHPGGGEAFF. The CDR3, as DNA: TGTGCCAGCAGCTTACACCCCGGGGGGGGCGAAGCTTTCTTT.

V gene TRBV6-2 or TRBV6-3 combines with J gene TRBJ1-5, with 9 bases matching TRBD1. The CDR3 contains 15 residues. The germline V gene has CDR1 MNHEY and CDR2 SVGEGT. V lost 5 bases and J lost 4; bases outside the gene matches: 6. The CDR3 protein is CASSDPGQGNQPQHF. DNA for the CDR3: TGTGCCAGCAGTGACCCGGGACAGGGAAATCAGCCCCAGCATTTT.

This sequence joins TRBV19 and TRBJ2-3; 10 positions match TRBD1. This CDR3 is built from 15 residues. J gave up 4 bases and V 3 bases, and 4 bases lay outside the gene matches. CDR1 and CDR2 (germline): LNHDA, SQIVND (reference sequence). CDR3 in amino acids: CASSIGQGGPDTQYF. In nucleotides, the CDR3 is TGTGCCAGTAGTATCGGACAGGGGGGACCAGATACGCAGTATTTT. The full variable domain, in which reference TRBV19 and TRBJ2-3 provide the parts outside the CDR3, is DGGITQSPKYLFRKEGQNVTLSCEQNLNHDAMYWYRQDPGQGLRLIYYSQIVNDFQKGDIAEGYSVSREKKESFPLTVTSAQKNPTAFYLCASSIGQGGPDTQYFGPGTRLTVL.

V and J are TRBV14 and TRBJ2-5; 7 bases fit TRBD1. Trimming at V came to 2 bases and at J to 7 bases, leaving 16 bases not matched to a gene. CDR1 SGHDN and CDR2 FVKESK come from the germline V gene. This CDR3 contains 17 residues. CDR3 sequence reads: CASSQPGSGRGTPTQYF. In DNA, the CDR3 is TGTGCCAGCAGCCAACCGGGGAGCGGCAGGGGGACCCCGACCCAGTACTTC.

Written as DNA, the CDR3 is TGTGCCAGCAACCCGACAGGGAGCACTGAAGCTTTCTTT. Its translation: CASNPTGSTEAFF. The chain has TRBV9 and TRBJ1-1, with 7 bases matching TRBD1. This CDR3 spans 13 amino acids. Per germline, CDR1 SGDLS and CDR2 YYNGEE. V was pared by 6 bases and J by 4 bases, with 6 bases of the junction left unmatched.

The chain recombines TRBV4-1 with TRBJ1-5; tentatively, D is TRBD1 (6 bases). The CDR3 is 16 amino acids. In germline, CDR1 is MGHRA, CDR2 YSYEKL. The V end lost 2 bases, the J end lost 1 base, and 12 bases lay between the germline ends. Here the CDR3 DNA reads TGCGCCAGCAGCCAAACGCCCGGGACAAGCAATCAGCCCCAGCATTTT. It is translated as CASSQTPGTSNQPQHF.

This chain links TRBV10-3 with TRBJ2-5, with TRBD2 matching 10 bases. Germline CDR1 and CDR2: ENHRY and SYGVKD. Germline trimming cut 11 bases from V and 5 bases from J; bases unmatched to any gene: 8. This CDR3 is built from 13 residues. The chain's CDR3 is CALSGRARETQYF. For the CDR3, the DNA is TGTGCCTTAAGCGGGAGGGCCAGGGAGACCCAGTACTTC.

This clone was picked up one time. The chain uses TRBV5-4 and TRBJ2-2; tentatively, D is TRBD1 (5 bases). The CDR3 extends over 17 amino acids. Germline V lookup: CDR1 SGHNT, CDR2 YYREEE (reference sequence). V lost 0 bases, J lost 2 bases, and 14 bases lay in between. Here the CDR3 DNA reads TGTGCCAGCAGCTTGGGGTTCGAGACAGAAAACACCGGGGAGCTGTTTTTT. Protein sequence: CASSLGFETENTGELFF.

This clone was counted a single time. This chain links TRBV4-2 with TRBJ2-6; 8 bases are shared with TRBD1. CDR1 and CDR2 (germline): LGHNA, YNFKEQ. The V and J ends lost 0 bases and 2 bases, in that order; junction bases with no gene match: 6. The CDR3 sequence is 18 residues long. The CDR3 bases are TGTGCCAGCAGCCAAGAAGACAGGGGAAGACCTGGGGCCAACGTCCTGACTTTC. Amino acid sequence: CASSQEDRGRPGANVLTF.

The rearrangement links TRBV5-1 to TRBJ2-1, with 11 nucleotides matching TRBD2. With V trimmed by 1 base and J by 7 bases, 7 bases remained unmatched. There are 16 residues in the CDR3. Per the germline V gene, CDR1 is SGHRS and CDR2 is YFSETQ. The CDR3 reads CASSLLAGGVGNEQFF. The CDR3 region has the DNA TGCGCCAGCAGCTTGTTAGCGGGAGGGGTGGGGAATGAGCAGTTCTTC.

This chain connects TRBV6-2 or TRBV6-3 to TRBJ1-5; D remains unclear. The germline CDR1 and CDR2 sequences are MNHEY and SVGEGT. The V end was cut by 1 base, the J end by 1 base, with 8 bases between. The CDR3 has 15 residues. The CDR3 DNA reads as TGTGCCAGCAGTTACTGGCTTACGAGCAATCAGCCCCAGCATTTT. Its translation is CASSYWLTSNQPQHF.

The J gene is TRBJ2-5, the V gene TRBV2, with 11 bases aligning to TRBD2. CDR1 is SNHLY, CDR2 FYNNEI, per germline. The CDR3 consists of 15 residues. After removal of 8 bases from V and 3 bases from J, the junction contained 8 bases not matched to a gene. CDR3 nucleotides: TGTGCCAGCCGTAGGACTAGCGGGCGAGAAGAGACCCAGTACTTC. It translates to CASRRTSGREETQYF. Full variable domain (remainder filled in from reference TRBV2 and TRBJ2-5): EPEVTQTPSHQVTQMGQEVILRCVPISNHLYFYWYRQILGQKVEFLVSFYNNEISEKSEIFDDQFSVERPDGSNFTLKIRSTKLEDSAMYFCASRRTSGREETQYFGPGTRLLVL.